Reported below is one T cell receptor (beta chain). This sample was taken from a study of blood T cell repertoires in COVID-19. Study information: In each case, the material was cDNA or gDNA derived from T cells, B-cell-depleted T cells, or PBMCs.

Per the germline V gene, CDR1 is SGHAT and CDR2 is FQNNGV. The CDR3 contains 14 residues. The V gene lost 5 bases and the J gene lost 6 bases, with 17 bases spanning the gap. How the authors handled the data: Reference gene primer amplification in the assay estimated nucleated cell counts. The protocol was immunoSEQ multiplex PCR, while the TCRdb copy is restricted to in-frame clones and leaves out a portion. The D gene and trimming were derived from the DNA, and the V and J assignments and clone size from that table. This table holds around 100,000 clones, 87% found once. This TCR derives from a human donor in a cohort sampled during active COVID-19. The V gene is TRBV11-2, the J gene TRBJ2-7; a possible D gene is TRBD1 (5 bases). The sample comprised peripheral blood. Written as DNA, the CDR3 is TGTGCCAGCAGCGCAGGGTCCCGAGTCGGCGAGCAGTACTTC. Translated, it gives CASSAGSRVGEQYF.